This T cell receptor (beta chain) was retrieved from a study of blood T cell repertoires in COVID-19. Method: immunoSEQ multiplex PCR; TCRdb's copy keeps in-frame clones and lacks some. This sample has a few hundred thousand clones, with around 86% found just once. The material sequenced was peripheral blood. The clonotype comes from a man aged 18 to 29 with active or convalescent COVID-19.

DNA of the CDR3: TGTGCCAGCAGCCGTACTCCGGGACAAAACTACGAGCAGTACTTC. This translates into CASSRTPGQNYEQYF. V usage is TRBV7-8 and J usage is TRBJ2-7; the D gene is possibly TRBD1 (6 bases). V was clipped by 5 bases and J by 3 bases, with 17 bases between them. CDR1 and CDR2 (germline): SGHVS, FQNEAQ. CDR3 length: 15 residues.